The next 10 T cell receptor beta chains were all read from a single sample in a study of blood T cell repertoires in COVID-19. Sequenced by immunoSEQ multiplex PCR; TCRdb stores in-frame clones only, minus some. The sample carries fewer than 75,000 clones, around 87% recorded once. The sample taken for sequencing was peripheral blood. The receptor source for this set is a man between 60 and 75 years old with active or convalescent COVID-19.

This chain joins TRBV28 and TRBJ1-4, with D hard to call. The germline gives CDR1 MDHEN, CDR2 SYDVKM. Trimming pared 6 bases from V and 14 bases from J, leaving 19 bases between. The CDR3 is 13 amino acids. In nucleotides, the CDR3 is TGTGCCAGCAGGGATGGCGGGTCCGGGCTTCTGTTTTTT. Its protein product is CASRDGGSGLLFF.

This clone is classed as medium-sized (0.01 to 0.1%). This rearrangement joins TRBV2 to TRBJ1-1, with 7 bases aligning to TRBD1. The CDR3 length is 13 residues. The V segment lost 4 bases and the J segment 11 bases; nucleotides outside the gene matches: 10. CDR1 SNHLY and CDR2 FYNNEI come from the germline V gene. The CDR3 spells CASSVGTVNTAFF. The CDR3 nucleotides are TGTGCCAGCAGTGTTGGGACAGTAAATACGGCTTTCTTT.

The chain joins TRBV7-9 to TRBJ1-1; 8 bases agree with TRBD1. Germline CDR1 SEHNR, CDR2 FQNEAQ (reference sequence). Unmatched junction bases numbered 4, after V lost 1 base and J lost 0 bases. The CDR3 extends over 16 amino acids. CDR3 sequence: CASSLDLGQVNTEAFF. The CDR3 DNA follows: TGTGCCAGCAGCTTAGATCTGGGACAGGTGAACACTGAAGCTTTCTTT.

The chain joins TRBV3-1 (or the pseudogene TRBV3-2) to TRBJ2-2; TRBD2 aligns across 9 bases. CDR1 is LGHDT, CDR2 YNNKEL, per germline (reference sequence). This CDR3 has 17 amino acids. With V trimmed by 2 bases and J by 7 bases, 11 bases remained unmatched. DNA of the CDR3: TGTGCCAGCAGCCAAACACGTAAGCGGGAGGCGAGCGGGGAGCTGTTTTTT. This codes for CASSQTRKREASGELFF.

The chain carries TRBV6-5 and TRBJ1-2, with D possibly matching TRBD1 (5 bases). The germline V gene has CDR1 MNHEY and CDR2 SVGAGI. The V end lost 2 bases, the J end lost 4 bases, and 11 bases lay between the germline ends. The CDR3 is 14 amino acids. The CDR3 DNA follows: TGTGCCAGCAGTTACAGTGACAGTTCCTATGGCTACACCTTC. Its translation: CASSYSDSSYGYTF.

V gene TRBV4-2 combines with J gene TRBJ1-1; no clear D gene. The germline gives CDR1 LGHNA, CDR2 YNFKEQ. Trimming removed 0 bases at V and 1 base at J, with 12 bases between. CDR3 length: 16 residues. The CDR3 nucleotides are TGTGCCAGCAGCCAAGACGTTGACTACCCGAACACTGAAGCTTTCTTT. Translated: CASSQDVDYPNTEAFF.

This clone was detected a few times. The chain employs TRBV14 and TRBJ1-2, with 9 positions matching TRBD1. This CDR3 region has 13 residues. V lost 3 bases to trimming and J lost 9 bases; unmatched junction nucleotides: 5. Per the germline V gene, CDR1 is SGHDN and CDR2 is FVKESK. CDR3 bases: TGTGCCAGCAGCCACTACAGGGGGCTTAGCTACACCTTC. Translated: CASSHYRGLSYTF.

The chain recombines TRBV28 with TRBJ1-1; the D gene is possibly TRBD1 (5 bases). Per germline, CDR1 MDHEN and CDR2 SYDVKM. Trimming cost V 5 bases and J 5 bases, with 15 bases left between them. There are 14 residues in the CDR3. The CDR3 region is CASSPGGEKTEAFF. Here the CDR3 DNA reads TGTGCCAGCAGTCCTGGGGGGGAAAAGACTGAAGCTTTCTTT.

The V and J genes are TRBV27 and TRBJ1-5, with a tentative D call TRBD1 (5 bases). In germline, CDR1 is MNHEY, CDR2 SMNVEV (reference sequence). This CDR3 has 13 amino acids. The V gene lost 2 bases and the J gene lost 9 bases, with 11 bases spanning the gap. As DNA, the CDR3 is TGTGCCAGCAGTTTAGGGCAGGGTGGGCCCCAGCATTTT. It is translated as CASSLGQGGPQHF.

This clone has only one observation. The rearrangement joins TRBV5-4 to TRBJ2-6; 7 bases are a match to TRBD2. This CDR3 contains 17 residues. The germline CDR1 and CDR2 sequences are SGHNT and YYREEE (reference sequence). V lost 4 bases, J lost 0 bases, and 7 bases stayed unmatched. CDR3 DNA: TGTGCCAGCAGCCCCTTGCGGGGGAACTCTGGGGCCAACGTCCTGACTTTC. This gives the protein CASSPLRGNSGANVLTF. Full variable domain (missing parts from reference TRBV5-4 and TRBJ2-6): ETGVTQSPTHLIKTRGQQVTLRCSSQSGHNTVSWYQQALGQGPQFIFQYYREEENGRGNFPPRFSGLQFPNYSSELNVNALELDDSALYLCASSPLRGNSGANVLTFGAGSRLTVL.